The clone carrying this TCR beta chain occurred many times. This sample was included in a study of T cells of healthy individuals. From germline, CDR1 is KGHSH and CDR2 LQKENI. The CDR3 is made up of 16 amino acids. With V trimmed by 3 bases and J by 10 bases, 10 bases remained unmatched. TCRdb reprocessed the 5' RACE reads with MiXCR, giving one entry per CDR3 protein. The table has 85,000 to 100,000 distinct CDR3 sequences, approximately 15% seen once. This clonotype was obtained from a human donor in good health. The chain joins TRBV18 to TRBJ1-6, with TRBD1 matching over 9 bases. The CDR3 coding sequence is TGTGCCAGCTCACCGGCGGGACAGGGAGTTTGGTCACCCCTCCACTTT. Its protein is CASSPAGQGVWSPLHF.